This T cell receptor beta chain stems from a study of read filtering for tumor transcriptome and immune sequencing. Whole-study findings and limits: Correlation between methods rose after single-read clonotypes were removed.

This clonotype occurred once. The antigen is undetermined. No conserved phenylalanine or tryptophan is present at the end of the CDR3, so a read error is the likely explanation. This library used roughly 0.4 ug RNA and molecular barcoded adaptors spanning alpha/delta and beta/gamma chains. MiXCR, run by TCRdb on the reads, gives a single entry per CDR3 protein. The sample lists over 45,000 distinct CDR3 sequences, around 20% seen once, with 30% to 45% in the top ten. This clonotype was obtained from a donor at least 40 years old with multiple myeloma. The sample taken for sequencing was a population of CD138-negative cells sorted from bone marrow.

CDR3 amino acids: CASSQLAENSEQFL. CDR3 coding DNA: TGTGCCAGCAGTCAACTAGCGGAAAACAGTGAGCAGTTCCTC. This chain connects TRBV28 to TRBJ2-1; TRBD2 aligns across 8 bases. The CDR3 contains 14 residues. Trimming cost V 5 bases and J 9 bases; bases outside gene matches: 9. CDR1 and CDR2 from the germline V gene are MDHEN and SYDVKM.